This note documents a single T cell receptor beta chain sequence. Its antigen is undetermined. This entry is derived from a study of T cells after yellow fever vaccination. About the research overall: Libraries from low-cell-number fractions were prepared with the SMART-Seq v4 Ultra Low Input RNA kit.

Study-wide results and caveats: Abundant bulk-derived clonotypes could contaminate FACS-sorted repertoires. Most clones from primary vaccination resurfaced after the booster (approximately 96% CD4, more than 75% CD8). Peak timing came faster in the weaker secondary response, day 5 versus 15.

TCRdb re-called the 5' RACE reads with MiXCR, one entry per CDR3 protein. The sample shows a few hundred thousand distinct CDR3 sequences, roughly 17% of them seen only once. The specimen comprised PBMCs, sampled less than 6 days after the first yellow fever vaccination. This receptor was taken from a man younger than 30 who received the YFV17D yellow fever vaccine.

The CDR3 DNA reads as TGTGCCAGCAGCTTAACGGGGGGGGACGGGGATACGCAGTATTTT. It encodes CASSLTGGDGDTQYF. The V gene is TRBV7-3, the J gene TRBJ2-3; TRBD2 agrees at 7 bases. This CDR3 spans 15 amino acids. Germline CDR1 reads SGHTA; CDR2 reads FQGTGA. V lost 0 bases and J lost 6; bases outside the gene matches: 6.